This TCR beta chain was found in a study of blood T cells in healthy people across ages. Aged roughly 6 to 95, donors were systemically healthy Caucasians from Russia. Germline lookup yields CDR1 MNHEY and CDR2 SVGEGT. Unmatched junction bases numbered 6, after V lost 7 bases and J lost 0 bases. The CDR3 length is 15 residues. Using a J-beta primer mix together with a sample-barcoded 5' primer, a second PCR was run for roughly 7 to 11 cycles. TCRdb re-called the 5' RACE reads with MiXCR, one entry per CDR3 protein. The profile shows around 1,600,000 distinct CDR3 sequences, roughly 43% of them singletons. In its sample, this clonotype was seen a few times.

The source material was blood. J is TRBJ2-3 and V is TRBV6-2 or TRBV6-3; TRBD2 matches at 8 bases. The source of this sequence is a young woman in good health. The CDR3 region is CASTDSGVSTDTQYF. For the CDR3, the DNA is TGTGCCAGCACCGATAGCGGGGTTAGCACAGATACGCAGTATTTT.